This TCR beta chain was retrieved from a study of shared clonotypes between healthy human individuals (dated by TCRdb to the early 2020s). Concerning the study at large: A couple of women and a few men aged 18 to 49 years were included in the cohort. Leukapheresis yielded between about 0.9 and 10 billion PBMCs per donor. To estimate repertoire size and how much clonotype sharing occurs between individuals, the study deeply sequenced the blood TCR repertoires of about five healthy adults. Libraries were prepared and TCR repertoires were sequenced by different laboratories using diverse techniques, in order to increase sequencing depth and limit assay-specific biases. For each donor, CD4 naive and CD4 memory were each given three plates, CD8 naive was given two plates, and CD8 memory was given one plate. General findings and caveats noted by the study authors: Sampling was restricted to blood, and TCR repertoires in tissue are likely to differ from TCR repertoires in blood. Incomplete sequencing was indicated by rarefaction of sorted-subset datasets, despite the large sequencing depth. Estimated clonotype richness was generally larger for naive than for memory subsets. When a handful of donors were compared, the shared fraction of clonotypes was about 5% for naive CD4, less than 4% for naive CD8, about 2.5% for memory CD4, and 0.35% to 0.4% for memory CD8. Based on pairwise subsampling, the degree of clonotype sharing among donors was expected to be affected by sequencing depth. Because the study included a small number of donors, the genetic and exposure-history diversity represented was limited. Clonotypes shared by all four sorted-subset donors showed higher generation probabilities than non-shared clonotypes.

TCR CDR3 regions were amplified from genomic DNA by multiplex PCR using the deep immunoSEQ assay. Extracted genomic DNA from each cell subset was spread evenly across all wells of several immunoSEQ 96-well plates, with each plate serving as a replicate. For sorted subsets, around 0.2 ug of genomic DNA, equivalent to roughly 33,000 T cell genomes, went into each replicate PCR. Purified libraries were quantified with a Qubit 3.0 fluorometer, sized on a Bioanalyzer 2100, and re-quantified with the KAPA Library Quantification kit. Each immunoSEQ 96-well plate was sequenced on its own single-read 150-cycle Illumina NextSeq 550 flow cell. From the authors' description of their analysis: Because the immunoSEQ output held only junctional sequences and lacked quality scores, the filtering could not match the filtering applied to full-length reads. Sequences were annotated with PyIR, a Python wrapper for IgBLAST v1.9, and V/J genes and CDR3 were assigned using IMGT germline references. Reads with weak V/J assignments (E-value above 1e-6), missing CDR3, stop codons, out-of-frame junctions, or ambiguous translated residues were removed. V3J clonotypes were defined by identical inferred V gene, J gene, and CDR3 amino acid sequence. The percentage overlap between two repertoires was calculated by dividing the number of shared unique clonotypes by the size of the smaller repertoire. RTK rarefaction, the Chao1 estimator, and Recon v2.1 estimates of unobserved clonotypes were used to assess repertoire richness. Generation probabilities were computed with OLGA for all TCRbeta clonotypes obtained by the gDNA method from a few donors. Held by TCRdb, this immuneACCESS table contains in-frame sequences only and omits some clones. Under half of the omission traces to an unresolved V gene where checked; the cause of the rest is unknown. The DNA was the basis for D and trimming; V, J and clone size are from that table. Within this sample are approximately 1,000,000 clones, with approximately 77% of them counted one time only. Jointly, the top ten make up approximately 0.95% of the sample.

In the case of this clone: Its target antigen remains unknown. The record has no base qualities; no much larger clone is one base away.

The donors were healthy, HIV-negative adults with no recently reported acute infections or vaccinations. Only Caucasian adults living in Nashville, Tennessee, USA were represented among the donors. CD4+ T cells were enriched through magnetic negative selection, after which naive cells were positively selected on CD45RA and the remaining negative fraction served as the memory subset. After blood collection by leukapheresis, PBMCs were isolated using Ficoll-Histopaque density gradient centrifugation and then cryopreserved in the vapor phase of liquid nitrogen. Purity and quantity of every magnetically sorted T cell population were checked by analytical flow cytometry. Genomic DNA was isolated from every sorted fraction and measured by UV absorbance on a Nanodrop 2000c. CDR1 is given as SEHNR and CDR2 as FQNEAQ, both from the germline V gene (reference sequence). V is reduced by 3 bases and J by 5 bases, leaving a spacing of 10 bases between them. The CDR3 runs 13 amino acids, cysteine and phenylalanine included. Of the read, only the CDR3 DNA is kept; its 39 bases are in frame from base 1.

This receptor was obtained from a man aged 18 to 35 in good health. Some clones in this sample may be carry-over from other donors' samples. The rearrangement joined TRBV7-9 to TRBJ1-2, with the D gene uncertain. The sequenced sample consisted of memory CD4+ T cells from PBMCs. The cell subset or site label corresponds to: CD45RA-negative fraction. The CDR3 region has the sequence CASSFRAEYGYTF. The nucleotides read TGTGCCAGCAGCTTCAGAGCTGAATATGGCTACACCTTC.